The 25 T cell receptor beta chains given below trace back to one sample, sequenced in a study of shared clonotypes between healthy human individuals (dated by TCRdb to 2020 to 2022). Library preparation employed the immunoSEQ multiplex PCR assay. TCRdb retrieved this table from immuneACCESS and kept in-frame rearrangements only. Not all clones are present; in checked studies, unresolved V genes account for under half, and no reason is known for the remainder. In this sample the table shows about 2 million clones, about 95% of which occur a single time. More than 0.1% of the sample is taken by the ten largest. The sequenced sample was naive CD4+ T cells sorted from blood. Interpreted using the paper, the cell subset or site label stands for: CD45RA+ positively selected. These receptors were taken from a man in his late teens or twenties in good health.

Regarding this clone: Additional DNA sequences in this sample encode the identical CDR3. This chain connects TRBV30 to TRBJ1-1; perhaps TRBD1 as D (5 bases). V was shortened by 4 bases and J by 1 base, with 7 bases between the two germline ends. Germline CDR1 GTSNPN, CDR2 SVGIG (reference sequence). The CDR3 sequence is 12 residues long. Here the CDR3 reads CAWTDRNTEAFF. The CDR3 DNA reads TGTGCCTGGACCGACAGGAACACTGAAGCTTTCTTT.

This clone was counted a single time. CDR3 sequence reads: CASSWKFTDIQYF. CDR3 sequence (DNA): TGTGCCAGCAGTTGGAAATTCACGGACATTCAGTACTTC. The chain joins TRBV27 to TRBJ2-4; D remains ambiguous. V gave up 4 bases and J gave up 8 bases, with 12 bases separating them. Germline-derived CDR1 and CDR2 are MNHEY and SMNVEV (reference sequence). The CDR3 contains 13 residues.

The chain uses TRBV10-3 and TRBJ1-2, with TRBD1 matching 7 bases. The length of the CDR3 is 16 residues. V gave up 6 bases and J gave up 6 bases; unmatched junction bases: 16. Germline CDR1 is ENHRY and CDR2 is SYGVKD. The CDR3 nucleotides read TGTGCCATCAGAATAGTGGACAGGCTTAAAGGAGATGGCTACACCTTC. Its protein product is CAIRIVDRLKGDGYTF.

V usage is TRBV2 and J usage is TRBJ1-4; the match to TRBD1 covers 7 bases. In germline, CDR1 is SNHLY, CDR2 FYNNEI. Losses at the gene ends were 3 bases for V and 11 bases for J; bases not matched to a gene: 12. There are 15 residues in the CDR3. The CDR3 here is CASSEGGGATGKLFF. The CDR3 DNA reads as TGTGCCAGCAGTGAGGGAGGGGGCGCGACTGGGAAACTGTTTTTT.

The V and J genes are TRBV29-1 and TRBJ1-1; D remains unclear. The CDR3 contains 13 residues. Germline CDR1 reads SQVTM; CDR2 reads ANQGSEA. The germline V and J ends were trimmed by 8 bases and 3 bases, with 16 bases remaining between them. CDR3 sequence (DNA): TGCAGCTGCCTTAGGACCGTGGACACTGAAGCTTTCTTT. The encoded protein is CSCLRTVDTEAFF.

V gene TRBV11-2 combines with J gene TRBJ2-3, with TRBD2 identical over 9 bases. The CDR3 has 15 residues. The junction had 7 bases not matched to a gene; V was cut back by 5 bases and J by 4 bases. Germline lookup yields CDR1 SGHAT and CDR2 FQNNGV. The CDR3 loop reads CASSQAGGLADTQYF. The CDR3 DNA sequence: TGTGCCAGCAGCCAAGCGGGGGGTCTGGCAGATACGCAGTATTTT.

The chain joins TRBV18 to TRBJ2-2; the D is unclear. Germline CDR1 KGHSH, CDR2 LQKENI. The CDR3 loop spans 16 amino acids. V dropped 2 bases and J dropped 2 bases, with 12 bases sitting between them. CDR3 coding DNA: TGTGCCAGCTCACCAGGAATAGCAAAAAACACCGGGGAGCTGTTTTTT. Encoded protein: CASSPGIAKNTGELFF. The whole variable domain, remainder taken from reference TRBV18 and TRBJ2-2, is NAGVMQNPRHLVRRRGQEARLRCSPMKGHSHVYWYRQLPEEGLKFMVYLQKENIIDESGMPKERFSAEFPKEGPSILRIQQVVRGDSAAYFCASSPGIAKNTGELFFGEGSRLTVL.

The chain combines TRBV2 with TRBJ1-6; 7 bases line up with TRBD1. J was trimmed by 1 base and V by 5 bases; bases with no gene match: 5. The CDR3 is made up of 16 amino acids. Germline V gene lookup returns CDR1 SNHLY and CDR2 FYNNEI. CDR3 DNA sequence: TGTGCCAGCAGTACCGGACAGGCGTCCTATAATTCACCCCTCCACTTT. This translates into CASSTGQASYNSPLHF.

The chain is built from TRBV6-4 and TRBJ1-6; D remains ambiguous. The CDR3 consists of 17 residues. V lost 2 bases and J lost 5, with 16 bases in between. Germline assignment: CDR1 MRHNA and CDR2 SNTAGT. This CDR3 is CASSDGQTLWDNSPLHF. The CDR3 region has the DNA TGTGCCAGCAGTGACGGCCAAACCTTATGGGATAATTCACCCCTCCACTTT.

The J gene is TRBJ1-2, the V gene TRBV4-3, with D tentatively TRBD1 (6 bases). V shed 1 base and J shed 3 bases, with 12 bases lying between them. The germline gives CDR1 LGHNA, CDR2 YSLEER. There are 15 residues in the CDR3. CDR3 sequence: CASSQAARQDYGYTF. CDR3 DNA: TGCGCCAGCAGCCAAGCTGCCAGACAGGACTATGGCTACACCTTC.

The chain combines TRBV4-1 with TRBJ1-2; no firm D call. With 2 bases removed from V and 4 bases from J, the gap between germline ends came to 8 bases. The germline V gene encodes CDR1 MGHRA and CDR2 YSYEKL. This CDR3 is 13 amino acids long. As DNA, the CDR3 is TGCGCCAGCAGCCAACAGTACGCCTATGGCTACACCTTC. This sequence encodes CASSQQYAYGYTF.

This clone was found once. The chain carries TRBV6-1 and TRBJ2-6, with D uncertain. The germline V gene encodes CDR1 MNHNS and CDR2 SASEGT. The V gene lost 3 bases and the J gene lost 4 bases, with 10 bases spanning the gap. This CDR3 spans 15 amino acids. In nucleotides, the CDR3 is TGTGCCAGCAGTGAGTATGTGGCAGGGGCCAACGTCCTGACTTTC. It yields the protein CASSEYVAGANVLTF.

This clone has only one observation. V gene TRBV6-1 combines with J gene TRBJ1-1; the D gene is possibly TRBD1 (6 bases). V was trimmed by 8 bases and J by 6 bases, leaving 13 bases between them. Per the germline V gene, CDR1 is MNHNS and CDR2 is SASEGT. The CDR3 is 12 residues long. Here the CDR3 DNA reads TGTGCCAGCGGGGGGGCTGGGTCTGAAGCTTTCTTT. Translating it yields CASGGAGSEAFF.

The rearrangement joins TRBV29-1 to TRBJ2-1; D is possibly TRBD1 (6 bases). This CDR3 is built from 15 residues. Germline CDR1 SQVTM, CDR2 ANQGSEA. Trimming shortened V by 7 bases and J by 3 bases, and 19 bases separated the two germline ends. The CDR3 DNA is TGCAGCGCTCTTCCACTCAGGGACAACTACAATGAGCAGTTCTTC. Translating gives CSALPLRDNYNEQFF.

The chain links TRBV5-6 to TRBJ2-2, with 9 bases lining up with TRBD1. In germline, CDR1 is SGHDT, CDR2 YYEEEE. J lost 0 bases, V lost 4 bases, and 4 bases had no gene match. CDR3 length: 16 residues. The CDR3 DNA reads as TGTGCCAGCAGCGCAAGACAGGGGGCGAACACCGGGGAGCTGTTTTTT. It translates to CASSARQGANTGELFF.

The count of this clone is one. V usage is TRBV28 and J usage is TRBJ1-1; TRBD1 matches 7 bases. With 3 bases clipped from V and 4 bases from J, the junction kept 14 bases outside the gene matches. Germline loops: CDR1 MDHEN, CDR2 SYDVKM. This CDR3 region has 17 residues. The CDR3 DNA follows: TGTGCCAGCAGTTTCTATGCGTGGATCGAGGGGGCCACTGAAGCTTTCTTT. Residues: CASSFYAWIEGATEAFF.

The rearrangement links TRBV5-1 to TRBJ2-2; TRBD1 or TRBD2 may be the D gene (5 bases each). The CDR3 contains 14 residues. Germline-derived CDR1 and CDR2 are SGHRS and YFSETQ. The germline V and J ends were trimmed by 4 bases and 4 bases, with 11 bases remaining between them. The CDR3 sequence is CASSGDGSTGELFF. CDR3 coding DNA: TGCGCCAGCAGCGGGGACGGATCCACCGGGGAGCTGTTTTTT.

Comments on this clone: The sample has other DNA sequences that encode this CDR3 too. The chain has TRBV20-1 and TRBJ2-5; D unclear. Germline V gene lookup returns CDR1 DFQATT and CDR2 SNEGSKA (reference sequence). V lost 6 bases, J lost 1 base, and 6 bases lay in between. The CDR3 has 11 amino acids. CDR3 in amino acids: CSAPRQETQYF. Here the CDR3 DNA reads TGCAGTGCCCCTCGCCAAGAGACCCAGTACTTC.

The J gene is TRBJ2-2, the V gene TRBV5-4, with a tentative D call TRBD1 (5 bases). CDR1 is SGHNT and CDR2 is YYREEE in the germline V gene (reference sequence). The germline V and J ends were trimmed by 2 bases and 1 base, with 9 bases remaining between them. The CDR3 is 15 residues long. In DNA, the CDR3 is TGTGCCAGCAGCTTAGGGGCGGAGAACACCGGGGAGCTGTTTTTT. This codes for CASSLGAENTGELFF.

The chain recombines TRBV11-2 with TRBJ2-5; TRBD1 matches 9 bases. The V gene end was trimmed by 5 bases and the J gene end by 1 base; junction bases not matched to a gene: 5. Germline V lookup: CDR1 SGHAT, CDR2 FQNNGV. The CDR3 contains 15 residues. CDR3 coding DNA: TGTGCCAGCAGCCCCGGGACAGGGATCCAAGAGACCCAGTACTTC. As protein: CASSPGTGIQETQYF.

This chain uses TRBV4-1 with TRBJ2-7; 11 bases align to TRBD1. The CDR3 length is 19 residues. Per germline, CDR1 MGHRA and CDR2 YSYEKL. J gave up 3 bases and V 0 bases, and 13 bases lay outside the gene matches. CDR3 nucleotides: TGCGCCAGCAGCCAAGATGCCATACTTCCGGGACAGGGGGGCTACGAGCAGTACTTC. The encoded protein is CASSQDAILPGQGGYEQYF.

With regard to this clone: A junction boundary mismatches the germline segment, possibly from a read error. CDR3 coding DNA: TGTGCTAGCAGCGTGGGACTAGCGGCCACAGATACGCAGTATTTT. Translation: CASSVGLAATDTQYF. The gene calls are TRBV7-7 and TRBJ2-3; TRBD2 agrees at 11 bases. Germline CDR1 and CDR2: SSHAT and FNYEAQ (reference sequence). The CDR3 contains 15 residues.

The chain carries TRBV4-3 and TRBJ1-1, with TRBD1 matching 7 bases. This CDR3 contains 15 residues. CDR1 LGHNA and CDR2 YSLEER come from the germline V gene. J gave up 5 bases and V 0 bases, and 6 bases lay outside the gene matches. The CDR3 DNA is TGCGCCAGCAGCCAAGAGGCAGGGGGTGGGACTGAAGCTTTCTTT. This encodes CASSQEAGGGTEAFF.

The CDR3 DNA sequence: TGCGCCAGCAGCTACAATCGACTAGAAGAGACCCAGTACTTC. Translation: CASSYNRLEETQYF. V usage is TRBV5-1 and J usage is TRBJ2-5; TRBD2 is a possible D gene (6 bases). V was clipped by 3 bases and J by 3 bases, with 12 bases between them. Germline lookup yields CDR1 SGHRS and CDR2 YFSETQ. The CDR3 length is 14 residues.

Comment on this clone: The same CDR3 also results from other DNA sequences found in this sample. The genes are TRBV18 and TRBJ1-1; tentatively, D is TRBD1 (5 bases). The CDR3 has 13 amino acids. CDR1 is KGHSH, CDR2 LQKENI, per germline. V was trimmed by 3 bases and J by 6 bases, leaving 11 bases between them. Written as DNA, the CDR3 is TGTGCCAGCTCACCGGGGAAGGGACCTGAAGCTTTCTTT. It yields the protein CASSPGKGPEAFF.